This T cell receptor (beta chain) is from a study of T cell responses to AZD1222 COVID-19 vaccine. The study, taken as a whole, reports: Of the AZD1222 recipients, only five to seven were seropositive at baseline.

About this clone itself: Its cognate antigen is unknown.

This table comes from immunoSEQ multiplex PCR, and its TCRdb copy is limited to in-frame clones, with some not included. This table holds more than 150,000 clones, 85% to 95% found once. The sample consisted of peripheral blood, taken on day 0 of AZD1222 vaccination. This receptor was taken from an adult in good health.

This chain's CDR3 is CASSLANLADGYTF. DNA of the CDR3: TGTGCCAGCAGCTTAGCAAACCTAGCGGATGGCTACACCTTC. The rearrangement uses TRBV7-9 and TRBJ1-2; D not resolved. Germline V gene sequence: CDR1 SEHNR, CDR2 FQNEAQ (reference sequence). The CDR3 length is 14 residues. The V and J ends lost 0 bases and 6 bases respectively, with 11 bases between them.